The following is a T cell receptor beta chain sequence with its context. As yet, its antigen is unknown. Assay used: immunoSEQ multiplex PCR; TCRdb lists only in-frame clones, some missing. The data contain under 150,000 clones, 85% to 95% of them singletons. Germline CDR1 is MRHNA and CDR2 is SNTAGT. The CDR3 runs to 15 residues. Between the trimmed V and J ends, which lost 5 bases and 2 bases, there was a span of 13 bases. The data are from a study of T cell responses to AZD1222 COVID-19 vaccine. Study background: Pooling covered second doses at about 4 or about 12 weeks.

Study-wide results and limits: Reports indicate that nearly half of spike-specific TCRs are directed at unmutated variant regions. Mapped onto spike, vaccine-associated CD4 TCRs spanned it and were dominant at 160-218 and 743-854.

The V gene is TRBV6-4, the J gene TRBJ2-1, with D maybe TRBD2 (5 bases). The sample here was peripheral blood, taken on day 0 of AZD1222 vaccination. This receptor was identified in an adult in good health. The CDR3 DNA sequence: TGTGCCAGCAGTTCTAGCTTCGGCCCCTACAATGAGCAGTTCTTC. This translates into CASSSSFGPYNEQFF.